This paragraph covers one T cell receptor beta chain sequence. The target antigen is unknown. PCR was performed using 60 Vbeta and 13 Jbeta primers. Method: immunoSEQ multiplex PCR; TCRdb's copy keeps in-frame clones and lacks some. The specimen's table records about 140,000 clones. This sample is part of a study of cytomegalovirus exposure and HLA in healthy donors. Study findings and constraints: Specific recognition of CMV antigens was confirmed in vitro for a few chains (all CMV-associated). Apparent HLA restriction characterized most CMV-associated TCR beta chains in a later analysis. Later findings reportedly placed an Asian-associated ancestry cluster below the roughly 690-donor mean for N-insertions.

The CDR3 covers 16 residues. Trimming pared 4 bases from V and 7 bases from J, leaving 20 bases between. Looked up from germline, CDR1 is SGHRS and CDR2 is YFSETQ. V is TRBV5-1 and J is TRBJ1-4, with D tentatively TRBD1 (5 bases). This TCR came from a male donor in good health and CMV-seronegative. Sequencing was carried out using PBMCs. In DNA form, the CDR3 reads TGCGCCAGCAGCGAGGCCGGACAAGCCTATGGTGAAAAACTGTTTTTT. It specifies CASSEAGQAYGEKLFF.